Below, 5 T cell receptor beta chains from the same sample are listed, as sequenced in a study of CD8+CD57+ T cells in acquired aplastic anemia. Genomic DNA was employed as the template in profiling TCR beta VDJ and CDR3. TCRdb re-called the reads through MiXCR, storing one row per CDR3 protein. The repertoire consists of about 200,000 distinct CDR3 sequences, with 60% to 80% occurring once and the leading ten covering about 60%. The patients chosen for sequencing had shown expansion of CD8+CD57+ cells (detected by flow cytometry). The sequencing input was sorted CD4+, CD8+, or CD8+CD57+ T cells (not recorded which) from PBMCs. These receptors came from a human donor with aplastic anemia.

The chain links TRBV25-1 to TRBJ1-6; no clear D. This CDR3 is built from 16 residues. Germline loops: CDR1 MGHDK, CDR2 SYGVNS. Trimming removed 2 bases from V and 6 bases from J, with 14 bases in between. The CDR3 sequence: CASSEDQLYTNSPLHF. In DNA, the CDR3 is TGTGCCAGCAGTGAAGACCAGCTCTATACTAATTCACCCCTCCACTTT.

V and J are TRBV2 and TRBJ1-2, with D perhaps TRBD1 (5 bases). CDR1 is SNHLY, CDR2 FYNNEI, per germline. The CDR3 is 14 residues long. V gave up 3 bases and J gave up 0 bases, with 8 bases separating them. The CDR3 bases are TGTGCCAGCAGTGATTGGACATCTAACTATGGCTACACCTTC. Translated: CASSDWTSNYGYTF.

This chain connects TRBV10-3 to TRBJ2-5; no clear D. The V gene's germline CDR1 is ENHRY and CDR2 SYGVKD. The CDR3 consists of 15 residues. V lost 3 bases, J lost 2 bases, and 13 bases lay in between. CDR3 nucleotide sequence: TGTGCCATCAGTGACCCCGGGCAGCCGCAAGAGACCCAGTACTTC. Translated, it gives CAISDPGQPQETQYF.

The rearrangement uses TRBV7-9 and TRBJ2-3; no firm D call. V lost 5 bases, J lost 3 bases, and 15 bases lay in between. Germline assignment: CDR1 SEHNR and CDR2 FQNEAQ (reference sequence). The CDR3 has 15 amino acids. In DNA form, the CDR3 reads TGTGCCAGCAGCCAAGACTCACTGAATACAGATACGCAGTATTTT. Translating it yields CASSQDSLNTDTQYF. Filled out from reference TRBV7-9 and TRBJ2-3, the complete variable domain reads DTGVSQNPRHKITKRGQNVTFRCDPISEHNRLYWYRQTLGQGPEFLTYFQNEAQLEKSRLLSDRFSAERPKGSFSTLEIQRTEQGDSAMYLCASSQDSLNTDTQYFGPGTRLTVL.

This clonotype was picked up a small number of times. The CDR3 nucleotides read TGTGCCAGCAGCTCTGGTTCGGGGCACTATGGCTACACCTTC. Amino acid sequence: CASSSGSGHYGYTF. The chain carries TRBV7-2 and TRBJ1-2, with TRBD1 as a possible D gene (5 bases). Between the trimmed V and J ends, which lost 4 bases and 3 bases, there was a span of 12 bases. This CDR3 is built from 14 residues. CDR1 and CDR2 from the germline V gene are SGHTA and FQGNSA.